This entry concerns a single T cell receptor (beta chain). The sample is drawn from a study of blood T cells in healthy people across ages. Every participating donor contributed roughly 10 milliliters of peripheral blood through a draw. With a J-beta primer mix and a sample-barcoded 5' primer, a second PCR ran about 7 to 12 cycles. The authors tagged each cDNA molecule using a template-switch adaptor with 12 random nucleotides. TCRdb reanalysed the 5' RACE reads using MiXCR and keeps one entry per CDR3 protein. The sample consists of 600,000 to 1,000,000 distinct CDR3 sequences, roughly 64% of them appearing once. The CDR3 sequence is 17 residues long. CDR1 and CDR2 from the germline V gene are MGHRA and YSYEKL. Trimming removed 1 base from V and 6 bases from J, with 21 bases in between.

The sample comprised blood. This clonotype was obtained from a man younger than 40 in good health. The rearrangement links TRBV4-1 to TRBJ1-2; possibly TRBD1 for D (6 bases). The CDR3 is CASSQGGAYSPRDGYTF. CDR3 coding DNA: TGCGCCAGCAGCCAAGGGGGGGCGTACAGCCCCAGGGATGGCTACACCTTC.